This entry lists 32 T cell receptor beta chains sequenced from one sample in a study of blood T cell repertoires in COVID-19. This table comes from immunoSEQ multiplex PCR, and its TCRdb copy is limited to in-frame clones, with some not included. This sample has 44,000 or so clones, with about 88% found just once. What was sequenced was peripheral blood. All receptors derive from a man aged 50 to 60 with active COVID-19.

The rearrangement joins TRBV11-2 to TRBJ2-7, with a weak D call TRBD1 (6 bases). Trimming pared 4 bases from V and 3 bases from J, leaving 13 bases between. The CDR3 length is 14 residues. Germline CDR1 reads SGHAT; CDR2 reads FQNNGV. In DNA, the CDR3 is TGTGCCAGCAGCTCGTGGAGGACAGTCTACGAGCAGTACTTC. This encodes CASSSWRTVYEQYF.

This clone appeared a single time. The chain joins TRBV5-8 to TRBJ2-2; TRBD2 matches at 10 bases. The CDR3 loop spans 17 amino acids. Losses at the gene ends were 0 bases for V and 4 bases for J; bases not matched to a gene: 6. Germline V lookup: CDR1 SGHTS, CDR2 YDEGEE. The CDR3 DNA is TGTGCCAGCAGCTTGGGGCTAGCGGGGGCCAGCACCGGGGAGCTGTTTTTT. It specifies CASSLGLAGASTGELFF. The whole variable domain, filled in from reference TRBV5-8 and TRBJ2-2, reads EAGVTQSPTHLIKTRGQQATLRCSPISGHTSVYWYQQALGLGLQFLLWYDEGEERNRGNFPPRFSGRQFPNYSSELNVNALELEDSALYLCASSLGLAGASTGELFFGEGSRLTVL.

J is TRBJ2-3 and V is TRBV10-3, with 10 bases that match TRBD2. The V segment lost 7 bases and the J segment 3 bases; nucleotides outside the gene matches: 10. The V gene's germline CDR1 is ENHRY and CDR2 SYGVKD. This CDR3 region has 16 residues. This CDR3 reads CAITTSPSGGTDTQYF. The CDR3 nucleotides are TGTGCCATCACCACAAGCCCTAGCGGGGGAACAGATACGCAGTATTTT.

The chain joins TRBV6-6 to TRBJ1-5, with a possible D match to TRBD1 (6 bases). The CDR3 has 16 amino acids. CDR1 and CDR2 (germline): MNHNY, SVGAGI (reference sequence). V was pared by 5 bases and J by 4 bases, with 18 bases between. The CDR3 region has the DNA TGTGCCAGCAGTCATCGTCAGGGGTCACAAAATCAGCCCCAGCATTTT. Translating gives CASSHRQGSQNQPQHF.

The rearrangement joins TRBV5-1 to TRBJ2-5; 11 bases are shared with TRBD1. The J segment lost 4 bases and the V segment lost 0 bases, leaving 2 bases of the junction unmatched. This CDR3 has 15 amino acids. Germline V gives CDR1 SGHRS, CDR2 YFSETQ. The CDR3 loop is CASSLAGTGGETQYF. In nucleotides, the CDR3 is TGCGCCAGCAGCTTGGCCGGGACAGGGGGAGAGACCCAGTACTTC. Filled out from reference TRBV5-1 and TRBJ2-5, the complete variable domain reads KAGVTQTPRYLIKTRGQQVTLSCSPISGHRSVSWYQQTPGQGLQFLFEYFSETQRNKGNFPGRFSGRQFSNSRSEMNVSTLELGDSALYLCASSLAGTGGETQYFGPGTRLLVL.

The chain has TRBV21-1 and TRBJ2-7; the table gives TRBD1 as D, unverified against the DNA. TRBV21-1 is given as a pseudogene. The CDR3 is 15 residues long. CDR3 DNA sequence: TGTGCCAGCAGCTCATCAGGGGCCTCAACCTACGAGCAGTACTTC. It is translated as CASSSSGASTYEQYF.

This chain uses TRBV5-4 with TRBJ2-3; D is perhaps TRBD2 (5 bases). V shed 0 bases and J shed 1 base, with 15 bases lying between them. Looked up from germline, CDR1 is SGHNT and CDR2 is YYREEE (reference sequence). CDR3 length: 17 amino acids. The CDR3 DNA reads as TGTGCCAGCAGCTTGGCGGGATCGGGCCTTGGCACAGATACGCAGTATTTT. Residues: CASSLAGSGLGTDTQYF.

This clone was recorded only once. This rearrangement joins TRBV28 to TRBJ1-5; 8 bases are shared with TRBD1. Trimming removed 3 bases from V and 7 bases from J; junction bases left unmatched: 11. Germline V gene lookup returns CDR1 MDHEN and CDR2 SYDVKM. CDR3 length: 16 residues. The CDR3: CASSFSPGGAEQPQHF. DNA of the CDR3: TGTGCCAGCAGTTTCTCGCCAGGGGGCGCAGAGCAGCCCCAGCATTTT.

The chain carries TRBV19 and TRBJ2-2, with 8 bases identical to TRBD2. V lost 7 bases, J lost 6 bases, and 1 base stayed unmatched. CDR3 length: 12 amino acids. Germline assignment: CDR1 LNHDA and CDR2 SQIVND (reference sequence). CDR3 loop: CASTGGAGELFF. As DNA, the CDR3 is TGTGCCAGTACGGGGGGGGCCGGGGAGCTGTTTTTT.

This chain joins TRBV10-3 and TRBJ1-2; a weak D match, TRBD1 (6 bases). Per germline, CDR1 ENHRY and CDR2 SYGVKD. The CDR3 consists of 15 residues. Trimming left V 6 bases short and J 14 bases short, with 28 bases between. CDR3 sequence (DNA): TGTGCCATCAGCCCTGGCGGGGGGCTGCCTTTGGGGTGGACCTTC. Protein: CAISPGGGLPLGWTF.

The chain couples TRBV7-2 to TRBJ2-5; tentative D call: TRBD2 (6 bases). Germline assignment: CDR1 SGHTA and CDR2 FQGNSA. Deletions cut 5 bases from V and 5 bases from J, with 12 bases between. The CDR3 extends over 13 amino acids. The CDR3, as DNA: TGTGCCAGCAGCCCGGGACTTCGGGAGACCCAGTACTTC. The encoded protein is CASSPGLRETQYF.

The V and J genes are TRBV7-2 and TRBJ1-4; 7 bases match TRBD1. Germline V gene lookup returns CDR1 SGHTA and CDR2 FQGNSA. This CDR3 has 13 amino acids. V was pared by 5 bases and J by 11 bases, with 8 bases of the junction left unmatched. This CDR3 reads CASSPHRGYKLFF. DNA for the CDR3: TGTGCCAGCAGCCCGCACAGGGGTTATAAACTGTTTTTT.

This chain uses TRBV19 with TRBJ1-5; TRBD1 matches 8 bases. The CDR3 spans 16 residues. From germline, CDR1 is LNHDA and CDR2 SQIVND (reference sequence). J was trimmed by 3 bases and V by 8 bases; bases with no gene match: 12. CDR3: CASGWVGQGDNQPQHF. In nucleotides, the CDR3 is TGTGCCAGTGGGTGGGTAGGACAGGGCGACAATCAGCCCCAGCATTTT. The variable domain in full, with the rest retrieved from reference TRBV19 and TRBJ1-5, is DGGITQSPKYLFRKEGQNVTLSCEQNLNHDAMYWYRQDPGQGLRLIYYSQIVNDFQKGDIAEGYSVSREKKESFPLTVTSAQKNPTAFYLCASGWVGQGDNQPQHFGDGTRLSIL.

The chain uses TRBV4-3 and TRBJ1-4; D is uncertain. V lost 3 bases, J lost 11 bases, and 13 bases lay in between. CDR3 length: 13 residues. The germline V gene has CDR1 LGHNA and CDR2 YSLEER. The CDR3 spells CASSQEKGVKLFF. The CDR3 DNA reads TGCGCCAGCAGCCAGGAAAAGGGAGTCAAACTGTTTTTT.

The V call is TRBV5-4, the J call TRBJ1-2, with TRBD1 matching 11 bases. From germline, CDR1 is SGHNT and CDR2 YYREEE (reference sequence). The CDR3 is 15 amino acids. V lost 2 bases and J lost 8; bases outside the gene matches: 8. CDR3 sequence reads: CASSFAGQGVEGYTF. The DNA of the CDR3 is TGTGCCAGCAGCTTCGCGGGACAGGGGGTAGAGGGCTACACCTTC. Filled out from reference TRBV5-4 and TRBJ1-2, the complete variable domain reads ETGVTQSPTHLIKTRGQQVTLRCSSQSGHNTVSWYQQALGQGPQFIFQYYREEENGRGNFPPRFSGLQFPNYSSELNVNALELDDSALYLCASSFAGQGVEGYTFGSGTRLTVV.

This chain uses TRBV19 with TRBJ2-1; 10 nucleotides agree with TRBD2. This CDR3 spans 15 amino acids. The V and J ends lost 3 bases and 10 bases, in that order; junction bases with no gene match: 9. Germline loops: CDR1 LNHDA, CDR2 SQIVND (reference sequence). Here the CDR3 DNA reads TGTGCCAGTAGTATTTTAGCGGGGGGCTTAGGGGAGCAGTTCTTC. It is translated as CASSILAGGLGEQFF.

This clone rates as medium-sized. CDR3 residues: CASSFFGSWLDTEAFF. The CDR3 DNA follows: TGTGCCAGCAGCTTCTTCGGCAGCTGGCTAGACACTGAAGCTTTCTTT. The genes are TRBV5-5 and TRBJ1-1; D call uncertain. Germline CDR1 and CDR2: SGHKS and YYEKEE (reference sequence). The ends were cut back, 2 bases at V and 3 bases at J, with 17 bases in the middle. This CDR3 spans 16 amino acids.

The J gene is TRBJ2-7, the V gene TRBV18, with D possibly TRBD2 on 5 matching bases. Germline-derived CDR1 and CDR2 are KGHSH and LQKENI. The V end lost 3 bases, the J end lost 1 base, and 10 bases lay between the germline ends. The CDR3 spans 14 residues. The CDR3 region has the DNA TGTGCCAGCTCACCGTCAGCGGATTCCTACGAGCAGTACTTC. Translation: CASSPSADSYEQYF.

The chain is built from TRBV19 and TRBJ1-3, with D perhaps TRBD1 (6 bases). From germline, CDR1 is LNHDA and CDR2 SQIVND (reference sequence). The CDR3 contains 15 residues. Trimming took 4 bases from V and 4 from J, leaving 14 bases between them. The CDR3 DNA is TGTGCCAGTAGTACCCAGGGGAGATCGGGAAACACCATATATTTT. This translates into CASSTQGRSGNTIYF.

V and J are TRBV3-1 (or the pseudogene TRBV3-2) and TRBJ2-5, with 7 bases fitting TRBD2. Germline CDR1 LGHDT, CDR2 YNNKEL (reference sequence). The CDR3 contains 14 residues. V trimming: 1 base; J trimming: 2 bases; junction bases outside the gene matches: 1. This CDR3 is CASSQGGRQETQYF. CDR3 coding DNA: TGTGCCAGCAGCCAAGGCGGGAGACAAGAGACCCAGTACTTC.

The chain couples TRBV10-3 to TRBJ1-2; TRBD1 is a possible D gene (6 bases). Trimming cost V 8 bases and J 4 bases, with 14 bases left between them. The CDR3 length is 13 residues. CDR1 ENHRY and CDR2 SYGVKD come from the germline V gene. CDR3 amino acids: CAISKEGGYGYTF. The CDR3 DNA sequence: TGTGCCATCTCGAAGGAAGGGGGCTATGGCTACACCTTC.

The CDR3 bases are TGTGCTAGTGGTTTGCGCGGGGGGGCGGATACGCAGTATTTT. It is translated as CASGLRGGADTQYF. This chain links TRBV12-5 with TRBJ2-3; 9 bases fit TRBD2. This CDR3 has 14 residues. The ends lost 2 bases at V and 6 bases at J; junction bases unmatched: 3. CDR1 LGHNT and CDR2 FRNRAP come from the germline V gene.

The rearrangement joins TRBV6-4 to TRBJ1-5, with TRBD1 matching 10 bases. The CDR3 is 17 amino acids. Trimming took 4 bases from V and 6 from J; bases not matched to a gene: 12. The germline V gene encodes CDR1 MRHNA and CDR2 SNTAGT. CDR3 loop: CASSGGQGKERVQPQHF. The CDR3 region has the DNA TGTGCCAGCAGTGGGGGACAGGGGAAAGAAAGAGTTCAGCCCCAGCATTTT.

The chain joins TRBV19 to TRBJ1-5, with a possible D match to TRBD1 (5 bases). The CDR3 is 13 amino acids. The V end lost 3 bases, the J end lost 4 bases, and 7 bases lay between the germline ends. Germline lookup yields CDR1 LNHDA and CDR2 SQIVND (reference sequence). The CDR3 DNA is TGTGCCAGTAGTATGCCAGGGAATCAGCCCCAGCATTTT. As protein: CASSMPGNQPQHF.

This rearrangement joins TRBV7-9 to TRBJ2-7; 9 bases are a match to TRBD2. The CDR3 length is 14 residues. The V segment lost 5 bases and the J segment 3 bases; nucleotides outside the gene matches: 5. Germline CDR1 and CDR2: SEHNR and FQNEAQ (reference sequence). In DNA form, the CDR3 reads TGTGCCAGCAGCAACGCAGCGGGGGGCTACGAGCAGTACTTC. It yields the protein CASSNAAGGYEQYF.

V is TRBV2 and J is TRBJ2-5; 15 bases line up with TRBD2. This CDR3 is built from 17 residues. V dropped 5 bases and J dropped 2; count of bases not matched to a gene: 6. From germline, CDR1 is SNHLY and CDR2 FYNNEI. The CDR3 region is CASSSGLAGGTQETQYF. DNA of the CDR3: TGTGCCAGCAGTTCGGGACTAGCGGGGGGCACACAAGAGACCCAGTACTTC.

This chain uses TRBV5-1 with TRBJ1-6; no firm D call. The CDR3 extends over 17 amino acids. V lost 0 bases to trimming and J lost 6 bases, with 16 bases between them. The germline V gene encodes CDR1 SGHRS and CDR2 YFSETQ. The CDR3 DNA reads as TGCGCCAGCAGCTTGGCCCCCGACGGAGGCCTTAATTCACCCCTCCACTTT. Its protein is CASSLAPDGGLNSPLHF.

The chain combines TRBV6-2 or TRBV6-3 with TRBJ2-5; D gene unclear. V was cut by 5 bases and J by 2 bases, with 6 bases left in between. Germline loops: CDR1 MNHEY, CDR2 SVGEGT. This CDR3 contains 12 residues. DNA of the CDR3: TGTGCCAGCAGTAGTACTCAAGAGACCCAGTACTTC. Translated, it gives CASSSTQETQYF.

This chain connects TRBV3-1 (or the pseudogene TRBV3-2) to TRBJ1-5; D is undetermined. Germline values: CDR1 LGHDT, CDR2 YNNKEL (reference sequence). The CDR3 contains 13 residues. The ends were cut back, 1 base at V and 6 bases at J, with 7 bases in the middle. CDR3 coding DNA: TGTGCCAGCAGCCAAGTCCTTTCTCAGCCCCAGCATTTT. The encoded protein is CASSQVLSQPQHF.

This clone was counted a single time. V gene TRBV9 combines with J gene TRBJ1-1, with 7 nucleotides matching TRBD1. The CDR3 has 14 residues. Germline CDR1 SGDLS, CDR2 YYNGEE. Germline trimming cut 2 bases from V and 1 base from J; bases unmatched to any gene: 2. This CDR3 is CASSVGQRNTEAFF. The CDR3 coding sequence is TGTGCCAGCAGCGTGGGACAGAGGAACACTGAAGCTTTCTTT.

The chain uses TRBV19 and TRBJ2-7; D possibly corresponds to TRBD1 (5 bases). Germline assignment: CDR1 LNHDA and CDR2 SQIVND (reference sequence). The CDR3 consists of 14 residues. V was cut by 4 bases and J by 5 bases, with 15 bases left in between. The CDR3 here is CASSTQQDWDEQYF. DNA for the CDR3: TGTGCCAGTAGTACTCAACAGGATTGGGACGAGCAGTACTTC.

The chain has TRBV19 and TRBJ2-7; the match to TRBD2 covers 11 bases. Germline V lookup: CDR1 LNHDA, CDR2 SQIVND (reference sequence). With V trimmed by 5 bases and J by 6 bases, 6 bases remained unmatched. The CDR3 has 14 residues. CDR3 sequence: CASSLRLAGSEQYF. DNA for the CDR3: TGTGCCAGTAGTCTCCGACTAGCGGGAAGCGAGCAGTACTTC.